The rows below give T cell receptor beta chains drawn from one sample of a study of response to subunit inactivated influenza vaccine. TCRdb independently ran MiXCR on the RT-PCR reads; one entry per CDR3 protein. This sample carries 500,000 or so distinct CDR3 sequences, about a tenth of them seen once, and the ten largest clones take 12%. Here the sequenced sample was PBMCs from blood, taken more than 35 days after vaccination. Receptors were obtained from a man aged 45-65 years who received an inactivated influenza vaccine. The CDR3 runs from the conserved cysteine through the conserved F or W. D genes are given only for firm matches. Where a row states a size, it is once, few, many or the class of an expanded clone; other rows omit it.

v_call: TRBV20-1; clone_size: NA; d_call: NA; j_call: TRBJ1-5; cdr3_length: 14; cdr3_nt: TGCAGTGCTAGAATAAGGGGCGCGGATCAGCCCCAGCATTTT; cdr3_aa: CSARIRGADQPQHF
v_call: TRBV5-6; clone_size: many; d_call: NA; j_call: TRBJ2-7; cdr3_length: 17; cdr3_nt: TGTGCCAGCAGCTTGGGGACAAACCGGGAGTTCTCCTACGAGCAGTACTTC; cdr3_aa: CASSLGTNREFSYEQYF
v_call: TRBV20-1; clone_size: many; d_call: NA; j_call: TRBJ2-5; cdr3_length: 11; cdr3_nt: TGCAGTGCTACAAGGGAAGAGACCCAGTACTTC; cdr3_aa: CSATREETQYF
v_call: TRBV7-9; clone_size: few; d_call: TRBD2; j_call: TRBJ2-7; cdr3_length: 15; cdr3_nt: TGTGCCAGCAGCGCCCGGGGGGGACTAGACTACGAGCAGTACTTC; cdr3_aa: CASSARGGLDYEQYF
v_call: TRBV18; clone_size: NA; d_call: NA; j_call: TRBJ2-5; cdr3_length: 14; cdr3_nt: TGTGCCAGCTCACCGGTCCGACAGGAAGAGACCCAGTACTTC; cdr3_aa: CASSPVRQEETQYF
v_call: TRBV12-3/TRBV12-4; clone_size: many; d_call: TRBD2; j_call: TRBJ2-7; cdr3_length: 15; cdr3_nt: TGTGCCAGCAAAGAGGAGGGACTATCCTCCTACGAGCAGTACTTC; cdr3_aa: CASKEEGLSSYEQYF
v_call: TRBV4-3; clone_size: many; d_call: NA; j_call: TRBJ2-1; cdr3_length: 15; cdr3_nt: TGCGCCAGCAGCCAAGATCGGGGCGGCTACAATGAGCAGTTCTTC; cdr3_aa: CASSQDRGGYNEQFF
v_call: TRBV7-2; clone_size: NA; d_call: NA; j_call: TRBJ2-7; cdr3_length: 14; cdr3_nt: TGTGCCAGCAGTAGAGGGCGGAACATCTACGAGCAGTACTTC; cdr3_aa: CASSRGRNIYEQYF
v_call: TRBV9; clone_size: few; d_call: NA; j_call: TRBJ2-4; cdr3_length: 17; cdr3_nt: TGTGCCAGCAGCGACGGTAGTGGCGGGAAGCCCGGGGGCATTCAGTACTTC; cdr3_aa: CASSDGSGGKPGGIQYF
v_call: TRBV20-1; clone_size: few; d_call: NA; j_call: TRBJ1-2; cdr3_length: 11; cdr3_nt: TGCAGTGCTTCGGACAGTTATGGCTACACCTTC; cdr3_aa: CSASDSYGYTF
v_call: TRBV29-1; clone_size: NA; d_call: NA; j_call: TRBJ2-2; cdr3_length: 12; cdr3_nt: TGCAGCGTTGGGGGAGCGGTCGGGGAGCTGTTTTTT; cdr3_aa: CSVGGAVGELFF
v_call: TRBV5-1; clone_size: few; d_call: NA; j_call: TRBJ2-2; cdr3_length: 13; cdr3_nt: TGCGCCAGCAGCCGGGCAAGCACCGGGGAGCTGTTTTTT; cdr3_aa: CASSRASTGELFF
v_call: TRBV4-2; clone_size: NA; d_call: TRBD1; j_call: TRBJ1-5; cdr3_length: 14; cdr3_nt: TGTGCCAGCAGCCAGGAACAGGGGGATCAGCCCCAGCATTTT; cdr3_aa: CASSQEQGDQPQHF
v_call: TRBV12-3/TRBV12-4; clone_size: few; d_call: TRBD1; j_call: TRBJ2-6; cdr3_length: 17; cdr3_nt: TGTGCCAGCAGTCGATTCATCGACAGGGCGGGGGCCAACGTCCTGACTTTC; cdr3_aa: CASSRFIDRAGANVLTF
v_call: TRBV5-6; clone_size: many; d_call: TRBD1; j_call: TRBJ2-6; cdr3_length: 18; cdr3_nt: TGTGCCAGCAGCGCCTTATGGGGACAGCCCTCTGGGGCCAACGTCCTGACTTTC; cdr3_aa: CASSALWGQPSGANVLTF
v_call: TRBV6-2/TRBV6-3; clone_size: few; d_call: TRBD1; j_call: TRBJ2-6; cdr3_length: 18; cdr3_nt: TGTGCCAGCAGAACCGGGACAGGACGATACTCTGGGGCCAACGTCCTGACTTTC; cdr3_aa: CASRTGTGRYSGANVLTF
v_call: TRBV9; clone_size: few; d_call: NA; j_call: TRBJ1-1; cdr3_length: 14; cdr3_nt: TGTGCCAGCAGCGTATCCTGGAGGGACACTGAAGCTTTCTTT; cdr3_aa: CASSVSWRDTEAFF
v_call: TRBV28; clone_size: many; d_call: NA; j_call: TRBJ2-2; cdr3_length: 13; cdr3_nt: TGTGCCAGCAAGGAAGGGAACACCGGGGAGCTGTTTTTT; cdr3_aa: CASKEGNTGELFF
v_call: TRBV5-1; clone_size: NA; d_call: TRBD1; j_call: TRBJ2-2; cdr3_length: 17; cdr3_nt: TGCGCCAGCAGCGGGTCGGGACAGGGGATAAACACCGGGGAGCTGTTTTTT; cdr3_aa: CASSGSGQGINTGELFF
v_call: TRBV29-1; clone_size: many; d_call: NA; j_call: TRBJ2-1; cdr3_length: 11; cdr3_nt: TGCAGCGCCTACAGGGTTAATGAGCAGTTCTTC; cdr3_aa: CSAYRVNEQFF
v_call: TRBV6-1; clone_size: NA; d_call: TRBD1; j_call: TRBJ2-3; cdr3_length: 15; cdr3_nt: TGTGCCAGCAGGAGGACAGGGGGTAGAGCAGATACGCAGTATTTT; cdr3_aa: CASRRTGGRADTQYF
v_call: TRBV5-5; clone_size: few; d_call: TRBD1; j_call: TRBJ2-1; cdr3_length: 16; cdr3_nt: TGTGCCAGCAGCACGTCCTTTGGGACAGGGTTTGCGGAGCAGTTCTTC; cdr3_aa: CASSTSFGTGFAEQFF
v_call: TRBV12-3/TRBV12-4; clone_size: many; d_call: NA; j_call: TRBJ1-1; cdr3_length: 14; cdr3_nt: TGTGCCAGCAGTTTATCTGCAGGCAACACTGAAGCTTTCTTT; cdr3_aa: CASSLSAGNTEAFF
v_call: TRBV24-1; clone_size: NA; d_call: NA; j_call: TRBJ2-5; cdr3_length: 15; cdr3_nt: TGTGCCACCAGTGATTTTGGACAGCATCAAGAGACCCAGTACTTC; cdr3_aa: CATSDFGQHQETQYF
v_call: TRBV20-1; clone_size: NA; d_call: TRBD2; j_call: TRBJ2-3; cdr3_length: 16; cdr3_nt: TGCAGTGCTGGAGCCCCTGGGCTAGCGGACACAGATACGCAGTATTTT; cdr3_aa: CSAGAPGLADTDTQYF
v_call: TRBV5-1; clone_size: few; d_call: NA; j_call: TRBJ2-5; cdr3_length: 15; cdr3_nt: TGCGCCAGCAGCTTGGCGGGCAGGTTCGTGGAGACCCAGTACTTC; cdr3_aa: CASSLAGRFVETQYF